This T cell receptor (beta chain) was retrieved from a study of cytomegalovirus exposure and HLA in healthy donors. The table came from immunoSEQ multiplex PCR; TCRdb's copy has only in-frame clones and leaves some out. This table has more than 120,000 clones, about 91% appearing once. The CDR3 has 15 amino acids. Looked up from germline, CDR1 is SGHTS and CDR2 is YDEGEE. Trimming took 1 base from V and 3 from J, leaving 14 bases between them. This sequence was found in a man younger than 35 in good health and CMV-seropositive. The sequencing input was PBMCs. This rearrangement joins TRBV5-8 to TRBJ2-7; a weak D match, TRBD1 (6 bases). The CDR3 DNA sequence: TGTGCCAGCAGCTTGAAACAGGGTATAGTCTACGAGCAGTACTTC. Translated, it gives CASSLKQGIVYEQYF.